The 16 T cell receptor beta chains below were found in one sample sequenced in a study of lymphopenia after photon versus proton radiotherapy. Data came from immunoSEQ multiplex PCR; TCRdb stores just in-frame clones and leaves some out. The sample has tens of thousands of clones; more than 85% are singletons. The sample was peripheral blood, taken from a patient treated with photon-based radiotherapy. The receptors shown here come from a woman aged 40 to 50 with cholangiocarcinoma.

The chain carries TRBV27 and TRBJ1-1; 7 bases fit TRBD1. CDR1 MNHEY and CDR2 SMNVEV come from the germline V gene (reference sequence). Unmatched junction bases numbered 8, after V lost 6 bases and J lost 4 bases. CDR3 length: 14 amino acids. CDR3: CASSTQDRVTEAFF. Here the CDR3 DNA reads TGTGCCAGCAGCACGCAAGACAGGGTCACTGAAGCTTTCTTT.

The chain has TRBV7-9 and TRBJ2-7; D gene ambiguous. Germline values: CDR1 SEHNR, CDR2 FQNEAQ (reference sequence). The CDR3 sequence is 11 residues long. The V end was cut by 5 bases, the J end by 7 bases, with 9 bases between. CDR3 residues: CASSRKGEQYF. CDR3 in DNA: TGTGCCAGCAGCCGGAAGGGTGAGCAGTACTTC.

V usage is TRBV27 and J usage is TRBJ1-4, with 10 bases that match TRBD1. Germline V gene data show CDR1 as MNHEY and CDR2 as SMNVEV (reference sequence). V dropped 0 bases and J dropped 2; count of bases not matched to a gene: 3. The CDR3 contains 17 residues. In DNA form, the CDR3 reads TGTGCCAGCAGTTTATCGGGGACAGGGGTTACTAATGAAAAACTGTTTTTT. Protein product: CASSLSGTGVTNEKLFF.

The rearrangement uses TRBV6-1 and TRBJ2-7; possibly TRBD1 for D (6 bases). Trimming took 6 bases from V and 4 from J, leaving 19 bases between them. This CDR3 is built from 15 residues. The germline gives CDR1 MNHNS, CDR2 SASEGT. CDR3 protein: CASSQLDGGPYEQYF. In DNA form, the CDR3 reads TGTGCCAGCAGCCAGCTAGATGGGGGCCCTTACGAGCAGTACTTC.

This clone appeared a single time. Other DNA sequences in the same sample also yield this CDR3. V usage is TRBV5-1 and J usage is TRBJ1-1, with a possible D match to TRBD1 (5 bases). The V end lost 4 bases, the J end lost 4 bases, and 17 bases lay between the germline ends. CDR1 and CDR2 from the germline V gene are SGHRS and YFSETQ. The CDR3 spans 15 residues. The CDR3 DNA follows: TGCGCCAGCAGCCCCCACACGAACGGGGGCACTGAAGCTTTCTTT. Translating gives CASSPHTNGGTEAFF.

This sequence joins TRBV28 and TRBJ2-7; D may be TRBD1 or TRBD2 (5 bases each). The germline V and J ends were trimmed by 8 bases and 6 bases, with 11 bases remaining between them. Germline lookup yields CDR1 MDHEN and CDR2 SYDVKM. The CDR3 totals 11 residues. As DNA, the CDR3 is TGTGCCAGCGGGGGAAGGGGCGAGCAGTACTTC. As protein: CASGGRGEQYF. The whole variable domain, remainder taken from reference TRBV28 and TRBJ2-7, is DVKVTQSSRYLVKRTGEKVFLECVQDMDHENMFWYRQDPGLGLRLIYFSYDVKMKEKGDIPEGYSVSREKKERFSLILESASTNQTSMYLCASGGRGEQYFGPGTRLTVT.

V and J are TRBV7-2 and TRBJ2-6; D is uncertain. This CDR3 spans 15 amino acids. Germline-derived CDR1 and CDR2 are SGHTA and FQGNSA. Between the trimmed V and J ends, which lost 3 bases and 4 bases, there was a span of 10 bases. The CDR3 is CASSFSSRGANVLTF. The CDR3 DNA sequence: TGTGCCAGCAGCTTCTCCTCGCGGGGGGCCAACGTCCTGACTTTC. The full variable domain, its missing parts supplied by reference TRBV7-2 and TRBJ2-6, is GAGVSQSPSNKVTEKGKDVELRCDPISGHTALYWYRQSLGQGLEFLIYFQGNSAPDKSGLPSDRFSAERTGGSVSTLTIQRTQQEDSAVYLCASSFSSRGANVLTFGAGSRLTVL.

The chain employs TRBV28 and TRBJ1-6; 8 nucleotides line up with TRBD1. J lost 11 bases, V lost 8 bases, and 11 bases had no gene match. Germline V CDR1 and CDR2: MDHEN, SYDVKM. The CDR3 has 14 residues. The CDR3 region is CASGTPGQDPPLHF. The CDR3 coding sequence is TGTGCCAGCGGGACCCCGGGACAGGATCCACCCCTCCACTTT.

The rearrangement uses TRBV5-1 and TRBJ1-3; TRBD1 might be the D (6 bases). This CDR3 comprises 16 residues. Germline assignment: CDR1 SGHRS and CDR2 YFSETQ. V gave up 0 bases and J gave up 2 bases, with 12 bases separating them. This chain's CDR3 is CASSLGDTGPGNTIYF. In DNA, the CDR3 is TGCGCCAGCAGCTTGGGGGACACAGGACCTGGAAACACCATATATTTT.

The chain has TRBV2 and TRBJ1-1, with a tentative D call TRBD1 (5 bases). From germline, CDR1 is SNHLY and CDR2 FYNNEI. This CDR3 is 12 amino acids long. Trimming removed 6 bases from V and 12 bases from J, with 17 bases in between. CDR3 nucleotide sequence: TGTGCCAGCAGCGCAACCGGGACGTGGCCTTTCTTT. It codes for CASSATGTWPFF.

The J gene is TRBJ1-1, the V gene TRBV6-5; 8 nucleotides line up with TRBD1. The CDR3 totals 14 residues. Trimming removed 6 bases from V and 1 base from J; junction bases left unmatched: 4. Germline CDR1 and CDR2: MNHEY and SVGAGI. The CDR3, as DNA: TGTGCCAGCAGAAGGGACAGGTGGAACACTGAAGCTTTCTTT. It specifies CASRRDRWNTEAFF.

This rearrangement joins TRBV28 to TRBJ2-7; 10 bases map to TRBD1. The trim removed 8 bases at V and 0 bases at J, leaving 7 bases unmatched. The CDR3 runs 15 residues. CDR1 and CDR2 (germline): MDHEN, SYDVKM. CDR3 amino acids: CASYGTGDSSYEQYF. CDR3 nucleotide sequence: TGTGCCAGCTACGGGACAGGGGATAGCTCCTACGAGCAGTACTTC.

DNA for the CDR3: TGTGCCAGCAGCTTATCCCCCTACGAGCAGTACTTC. Amino acids: CASSLSPYEQYF. The J gene is TRBJ2-7, the V gene TRBV7-9, with D hard to call. V gave up 2 bases and J gave up 2 bases, with 4 bases separating them. The germline CDR1 and CDR2 sequences are SEHNR and FQNEAQ (reference sequence). This CDR3 is built from 12 residues.

This rearrangement joins TRBV4-3 to TRBJ2-2; weak D call: TRBD1 (8 bases). Germline V lookup: CDR1 LGHNA, CDR2 YSLEER. Trimming removed 4 bases at V and 7 bases at J, with 19 bases between. The CDR3 is made up of 16 amino acids. The CDR3, as DNA: TGCGCCAGCAGCCCACAAACAGGGGGGGCATTCGGGGAGCTGTTTTTT. Residues: CASSPQTGGAFGELFF.

The chain has TRBV7-2 and TRBJ1-1; D ambiguous. V lost 3 bases and J 8 bases, leaving 10 bases between the germline ends. CDR1 and CDR2 from the germline V gene are SGHTA and FQGNSA. The CDR3 covers 12 residues. The DNA for the CDR3 is TGTGCCAGCAGCTTGGGCCTCCGGGAAGCTTTCTTT. It encodes CASSLGLREAFF.

This chain joins TRBV2 and TRBJ2-1, with TRBD2 identical over 13 bases. Losses at the gene ends were 4 bases for V and 5 bases for J; bases not matched to a gene: 2. The germline CDR1 and CDR2 sequences are SNHLY and FYNNEI. This CDR3 contains 15 residues. CDR3 DNA sequence: TGTGCCAGCAGTGGACTAGCGGGGGGTGACAATGAGCAGTTCTTC. This codes for CASSGLAGGDNEQFF.